This T cell receptor beta chain is from a study of cytomegalovirus exposure and HLA in healthy donors. General study findings and limits: Through in vitro validation, a few CMV-associated chains were shown to be specific for CMV antigens.

When sampled, the donors appeared nominally healthy, though they likely had unrecorded immune exposures. Primers: 60 Vbeta forward and 13 Jbeta reverse. Generated by immunoSEQ multiplex PCR, the TCRdb table keeps only in-frame clones and is missing some. Of 100,000 to 150,000 clones detected, 84% appear once; the ten largest clones hold less than 3.5%. Regarding this clone: The antigen is unknown.

This clonotype was obtained from a man in his fifties in good health and CMV-seronegative. What was sequenced was PBMCs.

CDR3 in DNA: TGTGCCAGCAGTGAAGCGAGGGCGACTCTGCCCCTCCACTTT. Amino acids: CASSEARATLPLHF. The J gene is TRBJ1-6, the V gene TRBV2; D gene uncertain. This CDR3 is 14 amino acids long. V was trimmed by 0 bases and J by 13 bases, leaving 13 bases between them. From germline, CDR1 is SNHLY and CDR2 FYNNEI. Full variable domain (rest looked up from reference TRBV2 and TRBJ1-6): EPEVTQTPSHQVTQMGQEVILRCVPISNHLYFYWYRQILGQKVEFLVSFYNNEISEKSEIFDDQFSVERPDGSNFTLKIRSTKLEDSAMYFCASSEARATLPLHFGNGTRLTVT.